A selection of T cell receptor beta chains follows, all from one sample in a study of T-cell reconstitution after alpha-beta-depleted transplantation in children. MiXCR was run by TCRdb on the PCR reads, yielding one entry per CDR3 protein. The table shows 780,000 or so distinct CDR3 sequences, with roughly 15% occurring only once. Sequencing was performed on PBMCs, mostly from graft donor cells, taken 360 days after TCRalphabeta/CD19-depleted stem cell transplant. The receptors were gathered from a male patient between 10 and 17 years old who had a stem cell transplant for acute lymphoblastic leukemia, so the T cells may come from the graft donor. Each CDR3 is given with its conserved first and last residue. D genes are given only for firm matches. Clone sizes are given selectively: once, few, many, or a class where the clone is expanded.

TRBJ2-1,TRBV11-2,.,.,CASILTSDSYNEQFF,TGTGCCAGCATCCTAACTAGTGACTCCTACAATGAGCAGTTCTTC
TRBJ2-3,TRBV24-1,TRBD1,many,CATSATGGPTDTQYF,TGTGCCACCAGTGCAACAGGGGGACCGACAGATACGCAGTATTTT
TRBJ2-1,TRBV27,TRBD2,few,CASILFQSGIGEQFF,TGTGCCAGCATCCTCTTCCAGAGCGGGATTGGTGAGCAGTTCTTC
TRBJ2-3,TRBV12-3/TRBV12-4,TRBD2,.,CASSSNYLGLAKSTQYF,TGTGCCAGCAGTTCAAACTACCTGGGACTAGCGAAGAGCACGCAGTATTTT
TRBJ1-1,TRBV30,.,.,CAWHGTIVAEAFF,TGTGCCTGGCACGGGACGATAGTCGCGGAAGCTTTCTTT
TRBJ2-7,TRBV4-1,TRBD1,.,CASSHPGQAYEQYF,TGCGCCAGCAGCCACCCGGGACAGGCGTACGAGCAGTACTTC
TRBJ1-1,TRBV7-3,.,few,CASSQNGRGDTEAFF,TGTGCCAGCAGCCAAAATGGGAGGGGCGACACTGAAGCTTTCTTT
TRBJ2-5,TRBV19,.,.,CASSIMDGGETQYF,TGTGCCAGTAGTATAATGGATGGTGGGGAGACCCAGTACTTC
TRBJ2-7,TRBV20-1,.,.,CSASKAPQKNEQYF,TGCAGTGCTAGTAAGGCCCCTCAAAAAAACGAGCAGTACTTC
TRBJ2-7,TRBV10-3,.,few,CAISERQTSYEQYF,TGTGCCATCAGTGAACGACAGACATCCTACGAGCAGTACTTC
TRBJ2-1,TRBV5-1,.,many,CASSSQGGSSYNEQFF,TGCGCCAGCAGCTCCCAGGGGGGAAGCTCCTACAATGAGCAGTTCTTC
TRBJ2-2,TRBV18,TRBD2,few,CASSPRSSGLSGELFF,TGTGCCAGCTCACCAAGGTCTAGCGGACTATCCGGGGAGCTGTTTTTT
TRBJ2-3,TRBV7-3,.,.,CASSLGSGGTDTQYF,TGTGCCAGCAGCTTAGGGAGTGGGGGCACAGATACGCAGTATTTT
TRBJ2-1,TRBV7-8,TRBD1,.,CASSLIQGKEFF,TGTGCCAGCAGCCTAATACAGGGGAAAGAGTTCTTC
TRBJ2-7,TRBV20-1,.,.,CSARTDEYEQYF,TGCAGTGCTAGGACTGACGAATACGAGCAGTACTTC
TRBJ2-1,TRBV4-2,.,many,CASSQVGPQGNEQFF,TGTGCCAGCAGCCAAGTAGGTCCCCAGGGCAATGAGCAGTTCTTC
TRBJ2-1,TRBV15,TRBD1,.,CASTGVYSNYRYNEQFF,TGTGCCAGTACAGGGGTCTATTCCAACTACCGCTACAATGAGCAGTTCTTC
TRBJ2-3,TRBV29-1,TRBD2,.,CSCEAGKVMDTQYF,TGCAGCTGTGAAGCGGGAAAGGTCATGGATACGCAGTATTTT
TRBJ2-2,TRBV6-2/TRBV6-3,.,.,CASSFHPPQGSTGELFF,TGTGCCAGCAGTTTTCACCCTCCCCAGGGAAGCACCGGGGAGCTGTTTTTT
TRBJ2-5,TRBV5-1,TRBD1,few,CASSRTGEAETQYF,TGCGCCAGCAGCCGAACAGGGGAAGCGGAGACCCAGTACTTC
TRBJ1-1,TRBV7-8,.,few,CASSYGPKNTEAFF,TGTGCCAGCAGCTACGGACCGAAGAACACTGAAGCTTTCTTT
TRBJ2-2,TRBV5-5,TRBD2,.,CASSYRTSGRAGAGELFF,TGTGCCAGCAGCTACAGGACTAGCGGGAGGGCCGGAGCCGGGGAGCTGTTTTTT
TRBJ2-7,TRBV2,.,.,CASSGSRSSYEQYF,TGTGCCAGCAGTGGATCGAGAAGCTCCTACGAGCAGTACTTC
TRBJ2-5,TRBV4-1,TRBD2,few,CASSPSGNGLAGETQYF,TGCGCCAGCAGCCCTTCCGGGAACGGACTAGCGGGAGAGACCCAGTACTTC
TRBJ2-1,TRBV5-1,TRBD1,many,CASSLGTGPYNEQFF,TGCGCCAGCAGCCTCGGGACAGGGCCATACAATGAGCAGTTCTTC
TRBJ2-7,TRBV18,.,.,CASSPGVNYEQYF,TGTGCCAGCTCACCGGGAGTTAACTACGAGCAGTACTTC
TRBJ1-2,TRBV5-1,.,few,CASSLVVGYGYTF,TGCGCCAGCAGCTTGGTTGTAGGCTATGGCTACACCTTC
TRBJ1-2,TRBV28,.,few,CASSLGGTASYGYTF,TGTGCCAGCAGTCTCGGGGGGACCGCTAGCTATGGCTACACCTTC
TRBJ2-1,TRBV20-1,.,.,CSARALTSQEEQFF,TGCAGTGCTAGAGCTTTAACTAGCCAAGAAGAGCAGTTCTTC
TRBJ1-1,TRBV5-1,.,few,CASSRDTAYTEAFF,TGCGCCAGCAGCCGCGATACGGCGTACACTGAAGCTTTCTTT
TRBJ1-4,TRBV20-1,.,.,CSADTFRNGPTNEKLFF,TGCAGTGCCGATACCTTCCGGAACGGCCCAACTAATGAAAAACTGTTTTTT
TRBJ2-7,TRBV5-1,TRBD2,many,CASRPAGDSEQYF,TGCGCCAGCAGGCCAGCGGGAGATAGCGAGCAGTACTTC
TRBJ2-1,TRBV20-1,TRBD2,many,CSARPSGRRNEQFF,TGCAGTGCTAGACCGAGCGGGAGGCGGAATGAGCAGTTCTTC
TRBJ2-2,TRBV18,.,.,CASSPLGYTGELFF,TGTGCCAGCTCACCTTTGGGGTACACCGGGGAGCTGTTTTTT
TRBJ1-2,TRBV24-1,.,.,CATSDHRLLNGYTF,TGTGCCACCAGTGACCACAGACTGTTAAATGGCTACACCTTC
TRBJ2-7,TRBV20-1,TRBD2,.,CSASGLAVYEQYF,TGCAGTGCTAGTGGCCTAGCGGTCTACGAGCAGTACTTC
TRBJ2-1,TRBV25-1,TRBD2,few,CASRGASGSQNEQFF,TGTGCCAGCAGGGGGGCTAGCGGGAGTCAGAATGAGCAGTTCTTC
TRBJ2-4,TRBV15,.,.,CATSREYKYKNIQYF,TGTGCCACCAGCAGAGAATACAAATACAAAAACATTCAGTACTTC
TRBJ2-3,TRBV12-5,.,.,CASGLPARRLSDTQYF,TGTGCTAGTGGTTTGCCGGCCCGGAGGTTGTCAGATACGCAGTATTTT
TRBJ2-2,TRBV29-1,.,few,CSVTEGGGLAGELFF,TGCAGCGTCACCGAGGGGGGCGGTTTGGCCGGGGAGCTGTTTTTT
TRBJ2-3,TRBV3-1,.,.,CASSQETDRTTDTQYF,TGTGCCAGCAGCCAAGAAACAGACAGGACCACAGATACGCAGTATTTT